A single sample is the source of the 14 T cell receptor beta chains below, sequenced in a study of T cell repertoires in cytomegalovirus infection. Each CDR3 protein gets one entry after TCRdb re-called the reads with MiXCR. The sample holds 900,000 to 950,000 distinct CDR3 sequences, about a third seen once. Their target antigens are unknown. The source was cultured CD8+ T cells from PBMCs, collected from culture after CMV antigen stimulation. The receptors stem from a human donor in good health (CMV status not recorded). Some clones in this sample may be carry-over from other donors' samples.

This clonotype has more than one count but fewer than ten. The gene calls are TRBV19 and TRBJ2-2; D is unclear. V lost 3 bases, J lost 6 bases, and 14 bases lay in between. The V gene's germline CDR1 is LNHDA and CDR2 SQIVND (reference sequence). This CDR3 is built from 15 residues. CDR3 in DNA: TGTGCCAGTAGTATGTGGGTAGGTGGTTCCGGGGAGCTGTTTTTT. This encodes CASSMWVGGSGELFF.

About this clonotype itself: At one of its ends the junction is not consistent with the germline gene, which may arise from a read error. This sequence joins TRBV18 and TRBJ1-2; D unresolved. The CDR3 runs 16 residues. In germline, CDR1 is KGHSH, CDR2 LQKENI. The CDR3 DNA sequence: TGTGCCAACTCACCACCGAATCCGGGATCTCACTATGGCTACACCTTC. This encodes CANSPPNPGSHYGYTF.

This clonotype was observed many times. This chain uses TRBV7-2 with TRBJ1-2; D is unresolved. This CDR3 region has 12 residues. The V gene's germline CDR1 is SGHTA and CDR2 FQGNSA. Trimming stripped 7 bases from V and 3 bases from J, with 9 bases between. The CDR3 reads CASTSGDYGYTF. The CDR3, as DNA: TGTGCCAGCACCTCCGGGGACTATGGCTACACCTTC.

The V call is TRBV4-1, the J call TRBJ1-2, with D perhaps matching TRBD1 (6 bases). The length of the CDR3 is 15 residues. Germline CDR1 is MGHRA and CDR2 is YSYEKL. The V end lost 4 bases, the J end lost 5 bases, and 17 bases lay between the germline ends. The DNA of the CDR3 is TGCGCCAGCAGCCCTGTGGAACAGGGATGGTATGGCTACACCTTC. Protein sequence: CASSPVEQGWYGYTF.

The chain employs TRBV9 and TRBJ2-1; the D gene could be TRBD1 or TRBD2 (6 bases each). This CDR3 contains 16 residues. V gave up 4 bases and J gave up 0 bases, with 14 bases separating them. CDR1 is SGDLS, CDR2 YYNGEE, per germline. The CDR3 is CASSPRGPSSYNEQFF. The CDR3 nucleotides are TGTGCCAGCAGCCCCCGGGGGCCGAGCTCCTACAATGAGCAGTTCTTC. The variable domain in full, with the rest retrieved from reference TRBV9 and TRBJ2-1, is DSGVTQTPKHLITATGQRVTLRCSPRSGDLSVYWYQQSLDQGLQFLIQYYNGEERAKGNILERFSAQQFPDLHSELNLSSLELGDSALYFCASSPRGPSSYNEQFFGPGTRLTVL.

This clonotype was counted between two and nine times. The rearrangement uses TRBV25-1 and TRBJ2-1, with D hard to call. This CDR3 comprises 14 residues. V was shortened by 2 bases and J by 2 bases, with 7 bases between the two germline ends. Germline V gene data show CDR1 as MGHDK and CDR2 as SYGVNS. Here the CDR3 DNA reads TGTGCCAGCAGTGAACATTGGGCCTACAATGAGCAGTTCTTC. The encoded protein is CASSEHWAYNEQFF.

The CDR3 loop is CASSYSQGANEQFF. CDR3 nucleotides: TGTGCCAGCAGTTACTCTCAGGGGGCTAATGAGCAGTTCTTC. This rearrangement joins TRBV6-2 or TRBV6-3 to TRBJ2-1; 8 nucleotides agree with TRBD1. The CDR3 runs 14 residues. Germline lookup yields CDR1 MNHEY and CDR2 SVGEGT. V lost 0 bases and J lost 7; bases outside the gene matches: 2.

The chain combines TRBV19 with TRBJ1-1; 8 bases align to TRBD1. The germline V gene has CDR1 LNHDA and CDR2 SQIVND (reference sequence). V lost 9 bases to trimming and J lost 5 bases; unmatched junction nucleotides: 5. This CDR3 region has 12 residues. The CDR3 sequence is CASDRGGTEAFF. The CDR3 DNA follows: TGTGCCAGCGACAGGGGAGGGACTGAAGCTTTCTTT.

This clonotype was seen more than once but under ten times. The chain uses TRBV19 and TRBJ1-1; D unresolved. The CDR3 sequence is 14 residues long. The germline V and J ends were trimmed by 3 bases and 0 bases, with 8 bases remaining between them. CDR1 is LNHDA and CDR2 is SQIVND in the germline V gene (reference sequence). CDR3 sequence (DNA): TGTGCCAGTAGTATTGGGCGCGTGAACACTGAAGCTTTCTTT. Its protein product is CASSIGRVNTEAFF.

The J gene is TRBJ1-5, the V gene TRBV27; tentative D call: TRBD1 (6 bases). The CDR3 has 15 amino acids. Trimming stripped 4 bases from V and 7 bases from J, with 17 bases between. The germline V gene encodes CDR1 MNHEY and CDR2 SMNVEV (reference sequence). The CDR3 nucleotides read TGTGCCAGCAGTTCAACCACAGGGCTGGGACAGCCCCAGCATTTT. Encoded protein: CASSSTTGLGQPQHF.

This clonotype was seen more than once but under ten times. The rearrangement links TRBV27 to TRBJ1-4, with D tentatively TRBD1 (6 bases). Germline-derived CDR1 and CDR2 are MNHEY and SMNVEV (reference sequence). V gave up 5 bases and J gave up 3 bases, with 10 bases separating them. The CDR3 covers 14 residues. CDR3 nucleotide sequence: TGTGCCAGCAGTCCGGACAGCTCTAATGAAAAACTGTTTTTT. Translated, it gives CASSPDSSNEKLFF.

The CDR3 coding sequence is TGTGCCAGCAGTGTCTATACTCCCAACACCGGGGAGCTGTTTTTT. Translation: CASSVYTPNTGELFF. The V and J genes are TRBV2 and TRBJ2-2; D gene uncertain. Trimming left V 4 bases short and J 2 bases short, with 11 bases between. The CDR3 consists of 15 residues. The germline gives CDR1 SNHLY, CDR2 FYNNEI.

This clonotype was observed a few times. The V call is TRBV27, the J call TRBJ1-2; 7 bases line up with TRBD1. Germline CDR1 is MNHEY and CDR2 is SMNVEV (reference sequence). This CDR3 is 15 amino acids long. Germline trimming cut 4 bases from V and 5 bases from J; bases unmatched to any gene: 10. The CDR3 protein is CASSSTGELPYGYTF. The CDR3 nucleotides read TGTGCCAGCAGTTCCACAGGGGAATTACCTTATGGCTACACCTTC.

This rearrangement joins TRBV27 to TRBJ1-2; D is undetermined. V was pared by 7 bases and J by 1 base, with 10 bases between. Germline CDR1 and CDR2: MNHEY and SMNVEV (reference sequence). The CDR3 totals 13 residues. CDR3 sequence: CASMASRNYGYTF. The CDR3 DNA follows: TGTGCCAGCATGGCATCTCGTAACTATGGCTACACCTTC.